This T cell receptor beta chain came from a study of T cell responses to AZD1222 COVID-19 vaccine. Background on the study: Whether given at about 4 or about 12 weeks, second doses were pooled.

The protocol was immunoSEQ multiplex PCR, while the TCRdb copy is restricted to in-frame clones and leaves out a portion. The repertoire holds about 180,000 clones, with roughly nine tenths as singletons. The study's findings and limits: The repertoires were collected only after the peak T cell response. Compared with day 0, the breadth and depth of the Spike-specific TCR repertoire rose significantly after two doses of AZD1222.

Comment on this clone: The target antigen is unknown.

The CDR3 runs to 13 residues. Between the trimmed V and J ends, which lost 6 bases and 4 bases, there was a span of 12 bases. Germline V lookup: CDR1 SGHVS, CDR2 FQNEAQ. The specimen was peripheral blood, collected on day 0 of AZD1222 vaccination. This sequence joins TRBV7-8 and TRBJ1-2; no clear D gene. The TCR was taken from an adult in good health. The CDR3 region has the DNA TGTGCCAGCAGGGCCCGGGTCGGCTATGGCTACACCTTC. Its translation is CASRARVGYGYTF. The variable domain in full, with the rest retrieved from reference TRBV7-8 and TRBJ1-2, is GAGVSQSPRYKVAKRGQDVALRCDPISGHVSLFWYQQALGQGPEFLTYFQNEAQLDKSGLPSDRFFAERPEGSVSTLKIQRTQQEDSAVYLCASRARVGYGYTFGSGTRLTVV.